The following is a T cell receptor (beta chain) sequence with its context. As yet, its antigen is unknown. These data come from a study of cytomegalovirus exposure and HLA in healthy donors. Study-level findings and limits: A later analysis reportedly found fewer N-insertions in an Asian-associated ancestry cluster than the approximately 660-donor mean. Previously analyzed data showed that most TCR beta V segments were productive at a frequency of about 90% or about 30%. A later look showed TCR association rates differing by HLA locus, highest for DRB1 and lowest for HLA-C. In a later analysis, V- and J-gene trimming of beta chains associated with a DCLRE1C missense variant, replicated independently.

There are 15 residues in the CDR3. Trimming took 4 bases from V and 0 from J, leaving 13 bases between them. Germline V gives CDR1 MDHEN, CDR2 SYDVKM. The PCR used 60 Vbeta and 13 Jbeta primers. Method: immunoSEQ multiplex PCR; TCRdb's copy keeps in-frame clones and lacks some. The sample shows roughly 150,000 clones, approximately 81% of them seen only once. Sequenced: PBMCs. The clonotype comes from a boy aged 2 to 10 in good health and CMV-seronegative. The genes are TRBV28 and TRBJ2-7; TRBD2 might be the D (5 bases). CDR3 amino acids: CASSSPLGSSYEQYF. CDR3 in DNA: TGTGCCAGCAGTTCCCCCTTGGGGAGCTCCTACGAGCAGTACTTC.